What follows describes a single TCR beta chain. The sample belongs to a study of human thymus T cells. Here immunoSEQ multiplex PCR was the method, and the copy in TCRdb shows in-frame clones only, minus some. Among tens of thousands of clones listed, just over 95% were seen once. Corrective heart surgery yielded resections, and these provided the thymus tissue. The CDR3 totals 17 residues. Trimming cost V 6 bases and J 5 bases; bases outside gene matches: 16. Germline V lookup: CDR1 LNHDA, CDR2 SQIVND (reference sequence). This rearrangement joins TRBV19 to TRBJ2-1, with 7 bases fitting TRBD2. This TCR was sampled from a boy under two years old with a congenital heart defect but otherwise immunologically healthy. The sample consisted of thymus tissue. In nucleotides, the CDR3 is TGTGCCAGTAGGGTCTCGAGAGGGAGGGCCAGTAACAATGAGCAGTTCTTC. Translating it yields CASRVSRGRASNNEQFF.